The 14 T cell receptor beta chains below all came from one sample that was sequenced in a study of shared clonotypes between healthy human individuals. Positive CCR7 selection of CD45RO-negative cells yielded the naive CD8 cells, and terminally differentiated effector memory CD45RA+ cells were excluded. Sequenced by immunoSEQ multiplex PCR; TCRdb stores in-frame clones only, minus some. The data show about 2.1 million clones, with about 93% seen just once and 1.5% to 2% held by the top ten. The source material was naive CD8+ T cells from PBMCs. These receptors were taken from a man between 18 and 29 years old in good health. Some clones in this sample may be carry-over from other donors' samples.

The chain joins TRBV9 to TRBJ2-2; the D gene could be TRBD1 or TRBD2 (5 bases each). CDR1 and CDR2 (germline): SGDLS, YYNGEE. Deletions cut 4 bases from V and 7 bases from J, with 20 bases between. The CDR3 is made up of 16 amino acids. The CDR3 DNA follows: TGTGCCAGCAGCATTTCCGACAGCGAGGGCCGCGGGGAGCTGTTTTTT. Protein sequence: CASSISDSEGRGELFF.

CDR3 in DNA: TGTGCCAGCGGACTAGCTTTCAATGAGCAGTTCTTC. Encoded protein: CASGLAFNEQFF. This sequence joins TRBV6-5 and TRBJ2-1; 8 bases line up with TRBD2. The germline CDR1 and CDR2 sequences are MNHEY and SVGAGI. The CDR3 loop spans 12 amino acids. The ends lost 8 bases at V and 6 bases at J; junction bases unmatched: 3.

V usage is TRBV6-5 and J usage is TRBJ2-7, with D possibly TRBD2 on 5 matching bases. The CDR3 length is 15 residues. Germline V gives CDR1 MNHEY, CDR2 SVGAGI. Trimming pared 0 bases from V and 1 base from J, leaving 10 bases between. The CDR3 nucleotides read TGTGCCAGCAGTTACTCCGGGATCCGGTCCTACGAGCAGTACTTC. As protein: CASSYSGIRSYEQYF.

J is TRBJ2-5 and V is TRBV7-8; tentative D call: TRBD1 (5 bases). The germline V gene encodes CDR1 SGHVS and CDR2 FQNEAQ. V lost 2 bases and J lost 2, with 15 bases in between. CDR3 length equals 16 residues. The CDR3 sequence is CASSLTAGLPQETQYF. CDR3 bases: TGTGCCAGCAGCTTAACGGCAGGGCTCCCTCAAGAGACCCAGTACTTC.

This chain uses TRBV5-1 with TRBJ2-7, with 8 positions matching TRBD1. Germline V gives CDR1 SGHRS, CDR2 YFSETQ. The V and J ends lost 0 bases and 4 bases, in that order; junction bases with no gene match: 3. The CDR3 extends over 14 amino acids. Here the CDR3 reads CASSLEGQDYEQYF. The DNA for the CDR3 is TGCGCCAGCAGCTTGGAGGGACAGGATTACGAGCAGTACTTC.

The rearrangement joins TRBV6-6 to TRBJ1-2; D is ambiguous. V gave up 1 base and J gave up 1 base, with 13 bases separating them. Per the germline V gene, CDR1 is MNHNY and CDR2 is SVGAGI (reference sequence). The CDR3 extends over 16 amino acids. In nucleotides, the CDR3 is TGTGCCAGCAGTTACTTACTAAAATCAGATAACTATGGCTACACCTTC. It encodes CASSYLLKSDNYGYTF.

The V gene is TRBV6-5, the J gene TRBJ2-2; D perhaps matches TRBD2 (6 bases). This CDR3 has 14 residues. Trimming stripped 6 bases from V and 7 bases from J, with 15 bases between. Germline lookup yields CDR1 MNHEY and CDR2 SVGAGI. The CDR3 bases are TGTGCCAGCAGCTTAACTAGCTCCAGCGGGGAGCTGTTTTTT. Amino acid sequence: CASSLTSSSGELFF.

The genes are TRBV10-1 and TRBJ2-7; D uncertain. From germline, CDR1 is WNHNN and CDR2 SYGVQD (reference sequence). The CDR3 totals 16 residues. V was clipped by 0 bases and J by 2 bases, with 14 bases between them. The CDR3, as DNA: TGCGCCAGCAGTGAGTCAGGGTCTAAAAGGGCCTACGAGCAGTACTTC. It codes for CASSESGSKRAYEQYF.

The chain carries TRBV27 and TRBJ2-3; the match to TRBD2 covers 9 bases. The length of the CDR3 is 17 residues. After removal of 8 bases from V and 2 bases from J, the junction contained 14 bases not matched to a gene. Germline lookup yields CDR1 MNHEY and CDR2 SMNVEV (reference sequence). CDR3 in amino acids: CASAVGLREGYTDTQYF. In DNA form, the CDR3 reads TGTGCCAGCGCAGTGGGTCTGCGGGAGGGGTACACAGATACGCAGTATTTT.

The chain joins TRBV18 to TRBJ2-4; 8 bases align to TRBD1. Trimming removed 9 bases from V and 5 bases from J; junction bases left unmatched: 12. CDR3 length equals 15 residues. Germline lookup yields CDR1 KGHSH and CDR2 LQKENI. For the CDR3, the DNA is TGTGCCAGTAAATTTCAGGGGGCGCCGGAAAACATTCAGTACTTC. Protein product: CASKFQGAPENIQYF.

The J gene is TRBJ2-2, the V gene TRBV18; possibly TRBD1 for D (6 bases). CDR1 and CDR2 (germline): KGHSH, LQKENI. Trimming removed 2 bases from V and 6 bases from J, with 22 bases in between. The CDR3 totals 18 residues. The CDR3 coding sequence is TGTGCCAGCTCACCAGCGGCCATGGGACAAGTTTGGGCCGGGGAGCTGTTTTTT. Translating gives CASSPAAMGQVWAGELFF.

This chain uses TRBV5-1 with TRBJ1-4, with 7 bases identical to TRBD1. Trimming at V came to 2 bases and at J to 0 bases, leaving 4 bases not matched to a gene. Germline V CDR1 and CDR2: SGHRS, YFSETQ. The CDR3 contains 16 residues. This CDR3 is CASSFDRATTNEKLFF. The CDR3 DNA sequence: TGCGCCAGCAGCTTCGACAGGGCCACAACTAATGAAAAACTGTTTTTT.

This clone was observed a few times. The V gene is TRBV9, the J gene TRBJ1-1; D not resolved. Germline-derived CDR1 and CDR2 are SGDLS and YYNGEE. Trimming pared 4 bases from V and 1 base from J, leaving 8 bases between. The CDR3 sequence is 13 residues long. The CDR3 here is CASSSHKNTEAFF. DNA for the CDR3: TGTGCCAGCAGCAGTCATAAGAACACTGAAGCTTTCTTT. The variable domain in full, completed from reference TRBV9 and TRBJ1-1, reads DSGVTQTPKHLITATGQRVTLRCSPRSGDLSVYWYQQSLDQGLQFLIQYYNGEERAKGNILERFSAQQFPDLHSELNLSSLELGDSALYFCASSSHKNTEAFFGQGTRLTVV.

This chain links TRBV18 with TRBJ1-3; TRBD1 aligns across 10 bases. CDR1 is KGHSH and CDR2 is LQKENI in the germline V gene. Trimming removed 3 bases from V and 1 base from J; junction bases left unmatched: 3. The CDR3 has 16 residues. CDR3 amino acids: CASSPRDRGSGNTIYF. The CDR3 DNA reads TGTGCCAGCTCACCCCGGGACAGGGGATCTGGAAACACCATATATTTT.